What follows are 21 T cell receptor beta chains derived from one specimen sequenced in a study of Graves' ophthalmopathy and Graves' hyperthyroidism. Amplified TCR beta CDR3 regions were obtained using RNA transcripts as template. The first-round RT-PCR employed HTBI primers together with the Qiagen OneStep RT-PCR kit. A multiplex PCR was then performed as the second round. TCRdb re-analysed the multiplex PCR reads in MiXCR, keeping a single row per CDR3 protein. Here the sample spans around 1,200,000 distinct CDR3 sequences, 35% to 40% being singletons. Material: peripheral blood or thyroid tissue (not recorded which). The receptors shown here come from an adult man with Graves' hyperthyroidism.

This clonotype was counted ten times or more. The CDR3 DNA is TGCAGCGTTGGCACCGCCCCCGCTAGCGGGAGAATAGAGACCCAGTACTTC. Its protein is CSVGTAPASGRIETQYF. The rearrangement uses TRBV29-1 and TRBJ2-5; 10 bases fit TRBD2. After removal of 4 bases from V and 4 bases from J, the junction contained 15 bases not matched to a gene. In germline, CDR1 is SQVTM, CDR2 ANQGSEA. This CDR3 is 17 amino acids long.

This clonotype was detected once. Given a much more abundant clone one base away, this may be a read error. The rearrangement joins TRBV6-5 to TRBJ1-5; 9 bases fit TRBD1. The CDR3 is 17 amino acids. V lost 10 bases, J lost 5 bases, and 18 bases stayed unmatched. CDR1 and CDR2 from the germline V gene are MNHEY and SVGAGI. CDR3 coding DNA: TGTGCCATCAGCCCGGGACAGGGTCCCTTCCAACATCAGCCCCAGCATTTT. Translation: CAISPGQGPFQHQPQHF.

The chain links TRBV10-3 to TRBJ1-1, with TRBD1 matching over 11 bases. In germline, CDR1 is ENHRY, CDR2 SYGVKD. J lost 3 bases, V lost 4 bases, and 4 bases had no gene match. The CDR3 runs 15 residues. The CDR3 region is CAISAGQGAHTEAFF. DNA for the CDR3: TGTGCCATCAGTGCCGGACAGGGGGCGCACACTGAAGCTTTCTTT.

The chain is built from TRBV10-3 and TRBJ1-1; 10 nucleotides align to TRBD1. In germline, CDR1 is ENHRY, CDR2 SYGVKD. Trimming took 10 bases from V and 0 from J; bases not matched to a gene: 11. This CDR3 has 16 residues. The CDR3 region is CASRQDRGSVNTEAFF. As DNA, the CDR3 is TGTGCCAGCAGACAGGACAGGGGGTCGGTGAACACTGAAGCTTTCTTT.

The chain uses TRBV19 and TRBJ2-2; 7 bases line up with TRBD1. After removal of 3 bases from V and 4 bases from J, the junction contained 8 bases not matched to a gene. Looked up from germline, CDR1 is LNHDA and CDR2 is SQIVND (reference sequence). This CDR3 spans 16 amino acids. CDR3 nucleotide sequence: TGTGCCAGTAGTATTCGGACAGGCCGGTCCACCGGGGAGCTGTTTTTT. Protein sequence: CASSIRTGRSTGELFF.

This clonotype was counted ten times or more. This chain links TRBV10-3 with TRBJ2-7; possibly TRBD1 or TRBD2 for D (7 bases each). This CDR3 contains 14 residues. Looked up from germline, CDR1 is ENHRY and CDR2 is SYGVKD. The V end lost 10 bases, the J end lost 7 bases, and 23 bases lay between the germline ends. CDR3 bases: TGTGCCAGCACCCTGGCGCAGGGGGGGAAAGAGCAGTACTTC. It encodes CASTLAQGGKEQYF.

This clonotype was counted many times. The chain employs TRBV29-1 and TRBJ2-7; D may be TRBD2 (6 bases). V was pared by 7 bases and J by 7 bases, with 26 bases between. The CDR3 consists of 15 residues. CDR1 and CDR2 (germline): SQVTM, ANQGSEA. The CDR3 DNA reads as TGCAGCGCCAGGTCGATGGGGGGTTCCTTTGGGGAGCAGTACTTC. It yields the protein CSARSMGGSFGEQYF.

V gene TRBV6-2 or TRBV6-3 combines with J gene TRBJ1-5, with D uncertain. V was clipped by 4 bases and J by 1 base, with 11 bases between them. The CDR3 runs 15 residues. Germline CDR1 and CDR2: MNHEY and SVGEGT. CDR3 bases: TGTGCCAGCAGTTGGAATGGGTTAAGCAATCAGCCCCAGCATTTT. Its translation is CASSWNGLSNQPQHF.

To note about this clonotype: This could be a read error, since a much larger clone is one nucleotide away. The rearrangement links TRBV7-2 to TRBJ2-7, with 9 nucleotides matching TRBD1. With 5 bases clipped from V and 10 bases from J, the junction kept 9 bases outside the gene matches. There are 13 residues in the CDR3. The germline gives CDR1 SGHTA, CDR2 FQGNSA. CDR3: CASSRDRVDLQYF. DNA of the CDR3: TGTGCCAGCAGCCGGGACAGGGTGGATCTTCAGTACTTC. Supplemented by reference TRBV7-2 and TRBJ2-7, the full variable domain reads GAGVSQSPSNKVTEKGKDVELRCDPISGHTALYWYRQSLGQGLEFLIYFQGNSAPDKSGLPSDRFSAERTGGSVSTLTIQRTQQEDSAVYLCASSRDRVDLQYFGPGTRLTVT.

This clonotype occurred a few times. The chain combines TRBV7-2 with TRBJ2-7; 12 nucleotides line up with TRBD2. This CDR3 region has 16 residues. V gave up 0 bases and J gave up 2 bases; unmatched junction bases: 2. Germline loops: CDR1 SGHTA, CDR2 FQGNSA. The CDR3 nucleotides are TGTGCCAGCAGCTTAGCCCGACTAGCGGGAGCCTACGAGCAGTACTTC. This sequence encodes CASSLARLAGAYEQYF.

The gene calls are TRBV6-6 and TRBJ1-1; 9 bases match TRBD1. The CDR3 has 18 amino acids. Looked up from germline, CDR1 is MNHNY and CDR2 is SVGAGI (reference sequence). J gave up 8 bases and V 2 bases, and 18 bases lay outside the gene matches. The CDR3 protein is CASSYPSGQGALLSEAFF. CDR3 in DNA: TGTGCCAGCAGTTACCCGTCGGGACAGGGTGCCCTTCTTAGCGAAGCTTTCTTT.

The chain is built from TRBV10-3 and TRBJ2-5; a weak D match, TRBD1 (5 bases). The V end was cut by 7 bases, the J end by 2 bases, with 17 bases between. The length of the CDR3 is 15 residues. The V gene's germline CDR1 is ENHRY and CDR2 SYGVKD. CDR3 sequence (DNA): TGTGCCATCATCAGGGCCAGAGACTCGCAAGAGACCCAGTACTTC. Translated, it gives CAIIRARDSQETQYF.

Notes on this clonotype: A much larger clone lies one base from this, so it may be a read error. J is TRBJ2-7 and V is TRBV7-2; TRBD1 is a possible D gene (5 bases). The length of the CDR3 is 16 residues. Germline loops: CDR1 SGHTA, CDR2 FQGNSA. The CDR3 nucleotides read TGTGCCGGCAGCTCTCCTAGGGGTGGACGTCCCCACGAGCAGTACTTC. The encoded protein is CAGSSPRGGRPHEQYF.

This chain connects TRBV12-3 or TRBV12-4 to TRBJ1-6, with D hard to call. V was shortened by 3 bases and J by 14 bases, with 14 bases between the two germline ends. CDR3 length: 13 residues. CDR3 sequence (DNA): TGTGCCAGCAGTTTCGGCAGGCCGATCACCCTCCACTTT. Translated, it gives CASSFGRPITLHF.

As DNA, the CDR3 is TGTGCCAGCAGTTGGACAGCACCTTCCTATGGCTACACCTTC. It translates to CASSWTAPSYGYTF. This rearrangement joins TRBV6-2 or TRBV6-3 to TRBJ1-2, with a possible D match to TRBD1 (6 bases). CDR3 length: 14 amino acids. Trimming pared 4 bases from V and 4 bases from J, leaving 13 bases between. CDR1 is MNHEY and CDR2 is SVGEGT in the germline V gene.

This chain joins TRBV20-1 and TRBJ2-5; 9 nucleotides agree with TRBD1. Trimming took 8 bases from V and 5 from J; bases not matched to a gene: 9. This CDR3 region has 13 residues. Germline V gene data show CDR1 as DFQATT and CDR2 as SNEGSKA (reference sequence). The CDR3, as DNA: TGCAGTACCCCCGACAGGGGGAGCGAGACCCAGTACTTC. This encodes CSTPDRGSETQYF.

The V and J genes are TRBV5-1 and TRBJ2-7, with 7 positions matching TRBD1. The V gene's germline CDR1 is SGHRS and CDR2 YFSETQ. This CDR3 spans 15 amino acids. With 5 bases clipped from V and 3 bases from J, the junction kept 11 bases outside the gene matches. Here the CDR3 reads CASSLDDRAVYEQYF. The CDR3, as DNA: TGCGCCAGCAGTCTTGACGACAGGGCTGTCTACGAGCAGTACTTC.

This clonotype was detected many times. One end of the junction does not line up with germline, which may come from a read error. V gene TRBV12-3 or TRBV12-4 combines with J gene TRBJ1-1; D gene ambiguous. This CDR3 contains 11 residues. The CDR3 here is CASSLATEAFF. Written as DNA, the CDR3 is TGTGCCAGCAGCTTAGCCACTGAAGCTTTCTTT.

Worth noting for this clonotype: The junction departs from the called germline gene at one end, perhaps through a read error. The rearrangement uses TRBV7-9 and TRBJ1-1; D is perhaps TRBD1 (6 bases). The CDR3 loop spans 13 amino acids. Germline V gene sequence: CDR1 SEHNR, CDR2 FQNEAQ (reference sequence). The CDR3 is CAGRDWGGTEAFF. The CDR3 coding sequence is TGTGCCGGCAGGGACTGGGGGGGCACCGAAGCTTTCTTT. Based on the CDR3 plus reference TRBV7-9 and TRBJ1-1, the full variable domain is DTGVSQNPRHKITKRGQNVTFRCDPISEHNRLYWYRQTLGQGPEFLTYFQNEAQLEKSRLLSDRFSAERPKGSFSTLEIQRTEQGDSAMYLCAGRDWGGTEAFFGQGTRLTVV.

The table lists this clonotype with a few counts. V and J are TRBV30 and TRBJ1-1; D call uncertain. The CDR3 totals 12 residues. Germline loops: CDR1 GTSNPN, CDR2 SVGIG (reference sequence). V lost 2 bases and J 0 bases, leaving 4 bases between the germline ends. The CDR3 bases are TGTGCCTGGAGTCAGATGAACACTGAAGCTTTCTTT. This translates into CAWSQMNTEAFF.

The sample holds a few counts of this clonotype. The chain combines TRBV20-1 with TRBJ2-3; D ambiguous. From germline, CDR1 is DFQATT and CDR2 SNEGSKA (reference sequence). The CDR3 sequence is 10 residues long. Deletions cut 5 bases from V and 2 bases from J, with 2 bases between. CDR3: CSASTDTQYF. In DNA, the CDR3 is TGCAGTGCTTCCACAGATACGCAGTATTTT.